The 18 T cell receptor beta chains below come from one sample, sequenced in a study of T cell responses to AZD1222 COVID-19 vaccine. The table came from immunoSEQ multiplex PCR; TCRdb's copy has only in-frame clones and leaves some out. The top ten clones hold 4.4% of a sample with 150,000 to 200,000 clones, 80% to 95% of them seen once. Source: peripheral blood, taken on day 0 of AZD1222 vaccination. These receptors originate from an adult in good health.

The chain links TRBV13 to TRBJ2-1, with a weak D call TRBD2 (6 bases). The germline V gene has CDR1 PRHDT and CDR2 FYEKMQ (reference sequence). Trimming pared 6 bases from V and 8 bases from J, leaving 17 bases between. The CDR3 is 14 residues long. The CDR3 loop reads CASRTSGGKHEQFF. CDR3 sequence (DNA): TGTGCCAGCAGGACAAGTGGGGGGAAGCATGAGCAGTTCTTC. Supplemented by reference TRBV13 and TRBJ2-1, the full variable domain reads AAGVIQSPRHLIKEKRETATLKCYPIPRHDTVYWYQQGPGQDPQFLISFYEKMQSDKGSIPDRFSAQQFSDYHSELNMSSLELGDSALYFCASRTSGGKHEQFFGPGTRLTVL.

The chain joins TRBV2 to TRBJ1-5; 7 bases line up with TRBD1. CDR3 size: 14 residues. The V and J ends lost 6 bases and 5 bases, in that order; junction bases with no gene match: 7. Germline CDR1 SNHLY, CDR2 FYNNEI. The CDR3 DNA follows: TGTGCCAGCAGCCCGGGACAGACCGATCAGCCCCAGCATTTT. Protein sequence: CASSPGQTDQPQHF. Combining the CDR3 with reference TRBV2 and TRBJ1-5 gives the whole variable domain EPEVTQTPSHQVTQMGQEVILRCVPISNHLYFYWYRQILGQKVEFLVSFYNNEISEKSEIFDDQFSVERPDGSNFTLKIRSTKLEDSAMYFCASSPGQTDQPQHFGDGTRLSIL.

V is TRBV4-1 and J is TRBJ2-7; TRBD2 agrees at 7 bases. CDR3 size: 14 residues. V was clipped by 8 bases and J by 3 bases; unmatched bases: 10. Germline V gene sequence: CDR1 MGHRA, CDR2 YSYEKL. CDR3 nucleotides: TGCGCCAGCGGCGCACCAGGGAGGGGCTACGAGCAGTACTTC. Encoded protein: CASGAPGRGYEQYF.

The chain joins TRBV2 to TRBJ2-6, with D unresolved. Germline CDR1 SNHLY, CDR2 FYNNEI. CDR3 length equals 12 residues. The ends were cut back, 6 bases at V and 1 base at J, with 1 base in the middle. CDR3 nucleotides: TGTGCCAGCAGGTCTGGGGCCAACGTCCTGACTTTC. It translates to CASRSGANVLTF. Variable domain in full (rest from reference TRBV2 and TRBJ2-6): EPEVTQTPSHQVTQMGQEVILRCVPISNHLYFYWYRQILGQKVEFLVSFYNNEISEKSEIFDDQFSVERPDGSNFTLKIRSTKLEDSAMYFCASRSGANVLTFGAGSRLTVL.

The chain couples TRBV28 to TRBJ1-5; D may be TRBD1 (5 bases). With 6 bases removed from V and 7 bases from J, the gap between germline ends came to 22 bases. The CDR3 spans 16 residues. Germline values: CDR1 MDHEN, CDR2 SYDVKM. The DNA for the CDR3 is TGTGCCAGCAGCTCCCCGAGCGAGGGACCTGACCAGCCCCAGCATTTT. This translates into CASSSPSEGPDQPQHF.

The V gene is TRBV3-1 (or the pseudogene TRBV3-2), the J gene TRBJ2-2; 12 nucleotides line up with TRBD2. Germline V gene sequence: CDR1 LGHDT, CDR2 YNNKEL (reference sequence). The CDR3 runs to 15 residues. Unmatched junction bases numbered 4, after V lost 4 bases and J lost 7 bases. In nucleotides, the CDR3 is TGTGCCAGCAGCCCTAGCGGGAGGGCCGGCGGGGAGCTGTTTTTT. It yields the protein CASSPSGRAGGELFF.

CDR3 region: CSASPILRLAYNEQFF. CDR3 DNA sequence: TGCAGTGCTAGTCCTATCCTAAGACTAGCCTACAATGAGCAGTTCTTC. The V gene is TRBV20-1, the J gene TRBJ2-1; maybe TRBD2 (6 bases). Trimming took off 3 bases at V and 2 bases at J, with 17 bases between the two ends. Germline V gene sequence: CDR1 DFQATT, CDR2 SNEGSKA (reference sequence). This CDR3 is 16 amino acids long.

CDR3 sequence reads: CASSPIGVRDSSYNEQFF. The CDR3 DNA follows: TGTGCCAGCAGTCCAATCGGGGTGCGGGACAGCTCCTACAATGAGCAGTTCTTC. The chain has TRBV28 and TRBJ2-1; possible D gene TRBD1, 7 bases. This CDR3 spans 18 amino acids. Per germline, CDR1 MDHEN and CDR2 SYDVKM. The V end lost 5 bases, the J end lost 0 bases, and 20 bases lay between the germline ends.

V usage is TRBV27 and J usage is TRBJ2-1; 7 bases line up with TRBD2. With V trimmed by 3 bases and J by 3 bases, 11 bases remained unmatched. The CDR3 has 17 residues. CDR1 is MNHEY, CDR2 SMNVEV, per germline (reference sequence). The CDR3, as DNA: TGTGCCAGCAGTTTTGCGGGAGTCCTAGTTAGCTACAATGAGCAGTTCTTC. It encodes CASSFAGVLVSYNEQFF.

CDR3 loop: CASSEPRNSPLHF. CDR3 coding DNA: TGTGCCAGCAGTGAGCCAAGGAATTCACCCCTCCACTTT. The chain employs TRBV6-1 and TRBJ1-6; D uncertain. Trimming left V 3 bases short and J 7 bases short, with 7 bases between. Germline values: CDR1 MNHNS, CDR2 SASEGT. The CDR3 length is 13 residues.

The gene calls are TRBV6-5 and TRBJ2-7; 7 bases are a match to TRBD1. The CDR3 is 15 residues long. In germline, CDR1 is MNHEY, CDR2 SVGAGI. The junction had 12 bases not matched to a gene; V was cut back by 10 bases and J by 0 bases. For the CDR3, the DNA is TGTGCCACCAGATGGGGGACAGATTTCTCCTACGAGCAGTACTTC. Amino acid sequence: CATRWGTDFSYEQYF.

J is TRBJ1-5 and V is TRBV27; D not certain. From germline, CDR1 is MNHEY and CDR2 SMNVEV (reference sequence). V dropped 6 bases and J dropped 4 bases, with 22 bases sitting between them. This CDR3 comprises 17 residues. The CDR3 is CASSSKAYGFLNQPQHF. For the CDR3, the DNA is TGTGCCAGCAGCTCGAAGGCTTACGGGTTTTTGAATCAGCCCCAGCATTTT.

The chain couples TRBV10-1 to TRBJ2-7, with D possibly being TRBD2 (6 bases). Per germline, CDR1 WNHNN and CDR2 SYGVQD (reference sequence). The CDR3 runs to 13 residues. Trimming left V 3 bases short and J 1 base short, with 7 bases between. CDR3 coding DNA: TGCGCCAGCAGTGACGGGAGTTCCTACGAGCAGTACTTC. Translated, it gives CASSDGSSYEQYF.

The chain combines TRBV3-1 (or the pseudogene TRBV3-2) with TRBJ1-2, with 7 positions matching TRBD1. The CDR3 contains 14 residues. CDR1 and CDR2 from the germline V gene are LGHDT and YNNKEL (reference sequence). V lost 4 bases, J lost 1 base, and 3 bases stayed unmatched. The CDR3 loop reads CASSPGGLNYGYTF. CDR3 sequence (DNA): TGTGCCAGCAGCCCAGGGGGACTTAACTATGGCTACACCTTC.

This clone was observed a single time. CDR3 amino acids: CASSPRDSPTNEKLFF. The DNA for the CDR3 is TGTGCCAGCAGCCCCCGTGACAGCCCAACTAATGAAAAACTGTTTTTT. The chain recombines TRBV9 with TRBJ1-4; D is perhaps TRBD1 (5 bases). V was cut by 4 bases and J by 0 bases, with 13 bases left in between. The CDR3 runs 16 residues. Germline V gives CDR1 SGDLS, CDR2 YYNGEE.

The chain combines TRBV27 with TRBJ2-2; 12 bases agree with TRBD2. J gave up 4 bases and V 6 bases, and 6 bases lay outside the gene matches. Per germline, CDR1 MNHEY and CDR2 SMNVEV (reference sequence). CDR3 length: 16 residues. CDR3 coding DNA: TGTGCCAGCAGCCCTTCTAGCGGGAGGGCCACCGGGGAGCTGTTTTTT. Amino acids: CASSPSSGRATGELFF.

The chain couples TRBV2 to TRBJ2-2; D may be TRBD1 or TRBD2 (5 bases each). Deletions cut 4 bases from V and 6 bases from J, with 15 bases between. Looked up from germline, CDR1 is SNHLY and CDR2 is FYNNEI. The CDR3 has 15 amino acids. As DNA, the CDR3 is TGTGCCAGCAGTGGAGGGGTGGGCCTGGCCGGGGAGCTGTTTTTT. It encodes CASSGGVGLAGELFF.

V is TRBV28 and J is TRBJ2-5; 9 bases agree with TRBD1. Germline trimming cut 6 bases from V and 5 bases from J; bases unmatched to any gene: 13. There are 16 residues in the CDR3. Germline CDR1 MDHEN, CDR2 SYDVKM. Written as DNA, the CDR3 is TGTGCCAGCAGCCCTAAACAGGGGGCGGTGGTGGAGACCCAGTACTTC. Translating it yields CASSPKQGAVVETQYF. The whole variable domain, filled in from reference TRBV28 and TRBJ2-5, reads DVKVTQSSRYLVKRTGEKVFLECVQDMDHENMFWYRQDPGLGLRLIYFSYDVKMKEKGDIPEGYSVSREKKERFSLILESASTNQTSMYLCASSPKQGAVVETQYFGPGTRLLVL.